This T cell receptor beta chain appears in the sequencing data of a study of CD8+CD57+ T cells in acquired aplastic anemia. At the level of the study: The mean DNA yield obtained from sorted CD4+ and CD8+ cells came to approximately 3.2 ug. Notes on the study in general: Patients and controls shared approximately 30 CD8+ CDR3 sequences.

It was genomic DNA that served as the template for profiling TCR beta VDJ and CDR3. Each CDR3 protein is one row after TCRdb ran MiXCR on the reads. The sample contains about 150,000 distinct CDR3 sequences, less than 60% of which appear only once. The CDR3 sequence is 15 residues long. J lost 0 bases, V lost 6 bases, and 7 bases had no gene match. This clonotype was counted ten times or more. The antigen remains undetermined. The sequenced patients had an expansion of CD8+CD57+ cells seen by flow cytometry. Severe acquired aplastic anemia was the diagnosis recorded for all patients. Patients were therapy-naive when their blood was sampled.

The sequence came from a human donor with aplastic anemia. Sequenced sample: sorted CD4+, CD8+, or CD8+CD57+ T cells (not recorded which) from PBMCs. This chain uses TRBV12-3 or TRBV12-4 with TRBJ2-7; 8 positions agree with TRBD1. CDR3 nucleotide sequence: TGTGCCAGCAGCCCCCGGACAGGGAGCTCCTACGAGCAGTACGTC. It is translated as CASSPRTGSSYEQYV.